This TCR beta chain was recorded in a study of PD-1 blockade in classical Hodgkin lymphoma. Overall study context: Patients were administered nivolumab (3 mg/kg intravenously) every 2 weeks. Study results and caveats: Sources of repertoire differences remain undefined, possibly disease activity or prior therapy. Compared with baseline, CD4+ but not CD8+ TCR diversity had risen significantly by C4D1.

This clone came up once. Antigen unknown. Produced via immunoSEQ multiplex PCR; TCRdb's table is partial and in-frame only. The sample includes about 24,000 clones, over 65% seen only once; the top ten take nearly 8%. Brentuximab vedotin exposure varied among the patients, all of whom had relapsed after autologous stem cell transplantation. Classifying best responses yielded complete response, partial response or progressive disease. The CDR3 runs to 15 residues. Germline V gene lookup returns CDR1 LNHDA and CDR2 SQIVND (reference sequence). V shed 7 bases, J shed 6 bases, and the junction held 7 bases outside the gene matches.

The material was peripheral blood mononuclear cells (PBMCs), obtained before the second cycle of nivolumab. The V and J genes are TRBV19 and TRBJ2-1; TRBD2 matches 12 bases. This TCR came from a human donor with classical Hodgkin lymphoma. The chain's CDR3 is CASTPTSGRPNEQFF. CDR3 DNA: TGTGCCAGTACCCCAACTAGCGGGAGGCCCAATGAGCAGTTCTTC. The entire variable domain, with the rest obtained from reference TRBV19 and TRBJ2-1, is as follows: DGGITQSPKYLFRKEGQNVTLSCEQNLNHDAMYWYRQDPGQGLRLIYYSQIVNDFQKGDIAEGYSVSREKKESFPLTVTSAQKNPTAFYLCASTPTSGRPNEQFFGPGTRLTVL.